This TCR beta chain was sequenced in a study of immune evolution from preneoplasia to lung adenocarcinoma. Germline V gives CDR1 SGHRS, CDR2 YFSETQ. V was trimmed by 0 bases and J by 2 bases, leaving 9 bases between them. The CDR3 consists of 14 residues. Sequencing used immunoSEQ multiplex PCR; TCRdb keeps in-frame clones, though not all of them. The table has over 3,000 clones, 81% seen once. The rearrangement joins TRBV5-1 to TRBJ2-7, with D tentatively TRBD1 (5 bases). Sequences were obtained from FFPE adjacent normal lung tissue. The receptor was isolated from a person aged 70 to 85 with lung adenocarcinoma. The CDR3 spells CASSLGQRTYEQYF. The CDR3 DNA sequence: TGCGCCAGCAGCTTGGGACAGCGAACCTACGAGCAGTACTTC.